Listed here are 3 T cell receptor beta chains from one sample, sequenced in a study of blood T cell repertoires in COVID-19. TCRdb's copy holds only in-frame clones and misses some; the assay was immunoSEQ multiplex PCR. The sample includes roughly 260,000 clones, approximately 86% of them seen just once. The sample taken for sequencing was peripheral blood. The receptors were sampled from a woman in her 50s who had recovered from COVID-19.

The V gene is TRBV6-5, the J gene TRBJ1-4, with a possible D match to TRBD1 (6 bases). V lost 8 bases to trimming and J lost 6 bases, with 16 bases between them. This CDR3 spans 14 amino acids. Per germline, CDR1 MNHEY and CDR2 SVGAGI. CDR3: CASGPGTGYEKLFF. In nucleotides, the CDR3 is TGTGCCAGCGGCCCCGGAACAGGGTATGAAAAACTGTTTTTT.

The rearrangement links TRBV28 to TRBJ2-1; no clear D gene. The V gene lost 1 base and the J gene lost 7 bases, with 8 bases spanning the gap. This CDR3 has 13 residues. Germline CDR1 reads MDHEN; CDR2 reads SYDVKM. CDR3 nucleotides: TGTGCCAGCAGTTTATTCTGGAGAAATGAGCAGTTCTTC. It specifies CASSLFWRNEQFF.

This clone has at least ten counts. The chain couples TRBV6-1 to TRBJ2-2; the match to TRBD1 covers 8 bases. The junction had 5 bases not matched to a gene; V was cut back by 3 bases and J by 5 bases. The V gene's germline CDR1 is MNHNS and CDR2 SASEGT. CDR3 size: 15 residues. The DNA of the CDR3 is TGTGCCAGCAGTGAGGGGACAGGCAGAACCGGGGAGCTGTTTTTT. Protein: CASSEGTGRTGELFF.